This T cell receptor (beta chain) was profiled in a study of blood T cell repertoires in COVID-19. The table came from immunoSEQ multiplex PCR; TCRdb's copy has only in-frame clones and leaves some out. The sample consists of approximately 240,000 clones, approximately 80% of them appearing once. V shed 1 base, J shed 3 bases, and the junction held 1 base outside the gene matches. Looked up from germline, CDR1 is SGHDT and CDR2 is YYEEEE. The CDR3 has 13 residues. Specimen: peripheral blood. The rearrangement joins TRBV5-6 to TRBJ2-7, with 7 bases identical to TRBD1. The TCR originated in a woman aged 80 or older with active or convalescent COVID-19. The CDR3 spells CASSLNRGYEQYF. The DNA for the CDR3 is TGTGCCAGCAGCTTGAACAGGGGCTACGAGCAGTACTTC.